The 22 T cell receptor beta chains in this list originate from one sample, sequenced in a study of CD8 T cells in Susac syndrome. Random hexamers were used to reverse transcribe 0.5 to 1 ug of RNA. TCRdb ran MiXCR on the immunoSEQ multiplex PCR reads and lists one entry per CDR3 protein. The data hold about 190,000 distinct CDR3 sequences, with 95% observed a single time. Sequencing used CD8+ T cells from PBMCs. These receptors were collected from a human donor with Susac syndrome.

V is TRBV27 and J is TRBJ2-7, with TRBD2 as a possible D gene (5 bases). The CDR3 totals 13 residues. CDR1 and CDR2 (germline): MNHEY, SMNVEV (reference sequence). Trimming removed 2 bases at V and 3 bases at J, with 8 bases between. CDR3 sequence: CASSLRGFYEQYF. The CDR3 DNA sequence: TGTGCCAGCAGTTTACGAGGGTTCTACGAGCAGTACTTC.

The rearrangement links TRBV20-1 to TRBJ1-3; D gene ambiguous. V lost 1 base and J 0 bases, leaving 22 bases between the germline ends. From germline, CDR1 is DFQATT and CDR2 SNEGSKA (reference sequence). CDR3 length: 19 amino acids. This chain's CDR3 is CSARGQSNLAPGSGNTIYF. CDR3 sequence (DNA): TGCAGTGCTAGAGGTCAATCAAACCTAGCCCCTGGCTCTGGAAACACCATATATTTT.

This chain uses TRBV30 with TRBJ1-1, with a tentative D call TRBD1 (6 bases). Trimming removed 1 base from V and 6 bases from J, with 12 bases in between. This CDR3 spans 13 amino acids. Looked up from germline, CDR1 is GTSNPN and CDR2 is SVGIG (reference sequence). Here the CDR3 reads CAWSAGAWAEAFF. CDR3 nucleotide sequence: TGTGCCTGGAGTGCAGGGGCATGGGCTGAAGCTTTCTTT.

The chain links TRBV19 to TRBJ1-1, with 8 bases identical to TRBD1. The CDR3 totals 13 residues. J gave up 5 bases and V 5 bases, and 4 bases lay outside the gene matches. The germline gives CDR1 LNHDA, CDR2 SQIVND (reference sequence). CDR3 amino acids: CASSDQGATEAFF. The CDR3, as DNA: TGTGCCAGTAGTGACCAGGGGGCTACTGAAGCTTTCTTT. The full variable domain, rest sourced from reference TRBV19 and TRBJ1-1, is DGGITQSPKYLFRKEGQNVTLSCEQNLNHDAMYWYRQDPGQGLRLIYYSQIVNDFQKGDIAEGYSVSREKKESFPLTVTSAQKNPTAFYLCASSDQGATEAFFGQGTRLTVV.

The rearrangement joins TRBV7-9 to TRBJ2-1; no firm D call. V was clipped by 0 bases and J by 8 bases, with 8 bases between them. CDR3 size: 13 residues. In germline, CDR1 is SEHNR, CDR2 FQNEAQ (reference sequence). The CDR3 protein is CASSLAGEHEQFF. The CDR3 coding sequence is TGTGCCAGCAGCTTAGCTGGCGAGCATGAGCAGTTCTTC.

The CDR3 nucleotides read TGTGCCAGCAGCTTAATTAAACACACCGGGGAGCTGTTTTTT. Translated, it gives CASSLIKHTGELFF. This chain joins TRBV11-2 and TRBJ2-2; D is undetermined. The length of the CDR3 is 14 residues. Germline CDR1 SGHAT, CDR2 FQNNGV. Trimming pared 2 bases from V and 3 bases from J, leaving 7 bases between.

The V and J genes are TRBV7-3 and TRBJ2-3, with 9 positions matching TRBD1. This CDR3 is built from 15 residues. J lost 3 bases, V lost 4 bases, and 5 bases had no gene match. Germline CDR1 and CDR2: SGHTA and FQGTGA. DNA for the CDR3: TGTGCCAGCAGCTCGGGACAGGGAGAGACAGATACGCAGTATTTT. This codes for CASSSGQGETDTQYF.

This clonotype was observed a handful of times. The chain employs TRBV6-1 and TRBJ1-4; D may be TRBD1 (6 bases). V dropped 5 bases and J dropped 3 bases, with 10 bases sitting between them. The length of the CDR3 is 14 residues. Looked up from germline, CDR1 is MNHNS and CDR2 is SASEGT. As DNA, the CDR3 is TGTGCCAGCAGTTCTACAGGGTCTAATGAAAAACTGTTTTTT. Translating it yields CASSSTGSNEKLFF.

The V and J genes are TRBV7-9 and TRBJ1-1, with D unresolved. The CDR3 covers 16 residues. V was shortened by 5 bases and J by 0 bases, with 16 bases between the two germline ends. Germline CDR1 is SEHNR and CDR2 is FQNEAQ (reference sequence). This CDR3 is CASSPVGSGLNTEAFF. CDR3 DNA: TGTGCCAGCAGCCCTGTGGGTTCAGGATTGAACACTGAAGCTTTCTTT. Full variable domain (remainder filled in from reference TRBV7-9 and TRBJ1-1): DTGVSQNPRHKITKRGQNVTFRCDPISEHNRLYWYRQTLGQGPEFLTYFQNEAQLEKSRLLSDRFSAERPKGSFSTLEIQRTEQGDSAMYLCASSPVGSGLNTEAFFGQGTRLTVV.

This clonotype was picked up one time. The rearrangement links TRBV12-3 or TRBV12-4 to TRBJ2-1; D gene unclear. The ends were cut back, 7 bases at V and 8 bases at J, with 15 bases in the middle. This CDR3 comprises 13 residues. CDR3 in DNA: TGTGCCAGCACCCCACGGACGCGCGATGAGCAGTTCTTC. It specifies CASTPRTRDEQFF.

This chain links TRBV11-1 with TRBJ1-1; the D gene is possibly TRBD1 (6 bases). The CDR3 runs 14 residues. Germline V CDR1 and CDR2: SGHAT, FQDESV (reference sequence). Trimming stripped 7 bases from V and 1 base from J, with 13 bases between. The CDR3, as DNA: TGTGCCAGCACCCAGACAGGACAGAACACTGAAGCTTTCTTT. Translation: CASTQTGQNTEAFF.

V gene TRBV9 combines with J gene TRBJ1-1; 8 bases align to TRBD1. This CDR3 region has 15 residues. The V and J ends lost 4 bases and 3 bases, in that order; junction bases with no gene match: 8. Germline loops: CDR1 SGDLS, CDR2 YYNGEE. The CDR3 spells CASSPRDRSDTEAFF. The CDR3 DNA reads TGTGCCAGCAGCCCCCGGGACAGGTCAGACACTGAAGCTTTCTTT.

Only a few counts were recorded for this clonotype. This sequence joins TRBV4-1 and TRBJ1-2; unclear D gene. V was trimmed by 5 bases and J by 4 bases, leaving 11 bases between them. Germline loops: CDR1 MGHRA, CDR2 YSYEKL. The CDR3 totals 13 residues. DNA of the CDR3: TGCGCCAGCAGCTACCAACGGGGCTATGGCTACACCTTC. The encoded protein is CASSYQRGYGYTF.

This chain links TRBV5-6 with TRBJ2-1; 8 bases are shared with TRBD2. The CDR3 extends over 14 amino acids. V dropped 3 bases and J dropped 8; count of bases not matched to a gene: 7. The germline V gene encodes CDR1 SGHDT and CDR2 YYEEEE. The chain's CDR3 is CASSSWTSLYEQFF. CDR3 nucleotides: TGTGCCAGCAGCTCCTGGACTAGCCTCTATGAGCAGTTCTTC. The variable domain in full, with the rest retrieved from reference TRBV5-6 and TRBJ2-1, is DAGVTQSPTHLIKTRGQQVTLRCSPKSGHDTVSWYQQALGQGPQFIFQYYEEEERQRGNFPDRFSGHQFPNYSSELNVNALLLGDSALYLCASSSWTSLYEQFFGPGTRLTVL.

The chain couples TRBV4-1 to TRBJ2-1; TRBD2 agrees at 10 bases. Per the germline V gene, CDR1 is MGHRA and CDR2 is YSYEKL. Trimming at V came to 0 bases and at J to 8 bases, leaving 10 bases not matched to a gene. This CDR3 has 17 amino acids. The CDR3 DNA reads TGCGCCAGCAGCCAAGATCCCTCTAGCGGGAGTAGCGATGAGCAGTTCTTC. Protein sequence: CASSQDPSSGSSDEQFF.

This clonotype showed up just once. The V and J genes are TRBV7-9 and TRBJ2-3, with D possibly matching TRBD2 (6 bases). Trimming removed 3 bases from V and 2 bases from J, with 9 bases in between. The CDR3 has 14 amino acids. The germline gives CDR1 SEHNR, CDR2 FQNEAQ (reference sequence). CDR3 residues: CASSFGGSTDTQYF. CDR3 in DNA: TGTGCCAGCAGCTTTGGGGGGTCCACAGATACGCAGTATTTT.

V is TRBV7-8 and J is TRBJ2-6; no definite D call. Trimming removed 10 bases at V and 4 bases at J, with 11 bases between. Germline-derived CDR1 and CDR2 are SGHVS and FQNEAQ. This CDR3 comprises 13 residues. CDR3 region: CAITTRGANVLTF. The CDR3 region has the DNA TGTGCCATCACCACCAGGGGGGCCAACGTCCTGACTTTC.

CDR3 protein: CAASVGQGDNEQFF. CDR3 nucleotides: TGTGCCGCCTCTGTGGGGCAGGGGGACAATGAGCAGTTCTTC. The chain uses TRBV5-6 and TRBJ2-1, with 7 positions matching TRBD1. This CDR3 has 14 amino acids. Germline V lookup: CDR1 SGHDT, CDR2 YYEEEE. V lost 10 bases, J lost 5 bases, and 12 bases stayed unmatched.

The chain couples TRBV15 to TRBJ1-5; a possible D gene is TRBD1 (5 bases). Deletions cut 1 base from V and 6 bases from J, with 10 bases between. Germline loops: CDR1 LNHNV, CDR2 YYDKDF (reference sequence). The CDR3 is made up of 14 amino acids. CDR3 bases: TGTGCCACCAGCAGAGGAGGGCAGGGTCAGCCCCAGCATTTT. Its protein product is CATSRGGQGQPQHF.

V gene TRBV19 combines with J gene TRBJ2-1; maybe TRBD2 (6 bases). The CDR3 covers 15 residues. Germline V lookup: CDR1 LNHDA, CDR2 SQIVND (reference sequence). Deletions cut 3 bases from V and 1 base from J, with 10 bases between. CDR3 nucleotides: TGTGCCAGTAGTATGACGGGAGCGTCCTACAATGAGCAGTTCTTC. Amino acids: CASSMTGASYNEQFF.

The chain recombines TRBV11-2 with TRBJ2-3; 7 bases match TRBD2. CDR3 length: 13 residues. Per germline, CDR1 SGHAT and CDR2 FQNNGV. After removal of 7 bases from V and 2 bases from J, the junction contained 3 bases not matched to a gene. CDR3 sequence (DNA): TGTGCCAGCATTGGGGGGGTCACAGATACGCAGTATTTT. It encodes CASIGGVTDTQYF.

The rearrangement uses TRBV19 and TRBJ2-7, with 7 bases lining up with TRBD1. Losses at the gene ends were 3 bases for V and 2 bases for J; bases not matched to a gene: 7. CDR3 length equals 15 residues. CDR1 is LNHDA and CDR2 is SQIVND in the germline V gene (reference sequence). CDR3 nucleotides: TGTGCCAGTAGTATCGCAGGGGGAAACGCCTACGAGCAGTACTTC. Its protein is CASSIAGGNAYEQYF.